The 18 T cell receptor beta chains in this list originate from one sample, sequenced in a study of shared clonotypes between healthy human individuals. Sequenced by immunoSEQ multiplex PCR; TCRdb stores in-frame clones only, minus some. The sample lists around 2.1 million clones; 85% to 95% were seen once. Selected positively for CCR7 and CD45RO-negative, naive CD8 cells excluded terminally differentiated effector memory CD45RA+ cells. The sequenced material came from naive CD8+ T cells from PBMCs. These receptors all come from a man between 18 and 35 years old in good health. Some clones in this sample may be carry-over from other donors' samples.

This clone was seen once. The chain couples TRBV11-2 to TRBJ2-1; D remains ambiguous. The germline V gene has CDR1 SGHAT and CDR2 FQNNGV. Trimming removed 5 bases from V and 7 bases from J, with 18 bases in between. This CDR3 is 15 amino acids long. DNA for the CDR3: TGTGCCAGCAGCGTCGACCGCTCCATGGGGAATGAGCAGTTCTTC. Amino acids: CASSVDRSMGNEQFF.

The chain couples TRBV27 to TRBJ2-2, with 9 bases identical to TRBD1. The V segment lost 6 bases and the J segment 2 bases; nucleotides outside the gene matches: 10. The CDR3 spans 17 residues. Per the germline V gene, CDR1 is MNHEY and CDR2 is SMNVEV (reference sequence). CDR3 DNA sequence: TGTGCCAGCAGCTTCGGCACAACAGGGGGCAACACCGGGGAGCTGTTTTTT. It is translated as CASSFGTTGGNTGELFF.

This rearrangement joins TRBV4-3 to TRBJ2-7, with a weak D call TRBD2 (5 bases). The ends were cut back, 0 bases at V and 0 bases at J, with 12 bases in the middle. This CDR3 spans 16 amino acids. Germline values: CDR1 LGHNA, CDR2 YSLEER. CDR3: CASSQDRFGSSYEQYF. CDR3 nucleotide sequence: TGCGCCAGCAGCCAAGATAGGTTTGGGAGCTCCTACGAGCAGTACTTC.

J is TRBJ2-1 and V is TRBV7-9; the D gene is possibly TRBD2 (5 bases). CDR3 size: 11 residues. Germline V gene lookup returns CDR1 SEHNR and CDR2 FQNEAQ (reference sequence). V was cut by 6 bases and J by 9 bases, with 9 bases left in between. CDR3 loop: CASREATEQFF. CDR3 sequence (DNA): TGTGCCAGCAGGGAGGCGACTGAGCAGTTCTTC.

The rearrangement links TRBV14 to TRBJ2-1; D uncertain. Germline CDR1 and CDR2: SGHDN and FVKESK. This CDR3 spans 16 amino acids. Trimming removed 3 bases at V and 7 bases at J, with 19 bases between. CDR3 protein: CASSHAANSPLNEQFF. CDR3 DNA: TGTGCCAGCAGCCATGCCGCGAACTCTCCTCTTAATGAGCAGTTCTTC.

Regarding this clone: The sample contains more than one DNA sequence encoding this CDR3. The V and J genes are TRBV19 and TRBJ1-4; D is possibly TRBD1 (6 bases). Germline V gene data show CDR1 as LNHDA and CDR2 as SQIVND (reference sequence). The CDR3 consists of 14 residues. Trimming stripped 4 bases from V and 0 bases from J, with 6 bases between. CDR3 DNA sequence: TGTGCCAGTAGTAACAGGGCAACTAATGAAAAACTGTTTTTT. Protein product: CASSNRATNEKLFF.

CDR3 DNA sequence: TGCGCCAGCAGCCCCCGAGTGTCAGATACGCAGTATTTT. Amino acids: CASSPRVSDTQYF. The chain couples TRBV4-3 to TRBJ2-3, with no clear D. The CDR3 loop spans 13 amino acids. Trimming left V 4 bases short and J 4 bases short, with 9 bases between. Germline-derived CDR1 and CDR2 are LGHNA and YSLEER.

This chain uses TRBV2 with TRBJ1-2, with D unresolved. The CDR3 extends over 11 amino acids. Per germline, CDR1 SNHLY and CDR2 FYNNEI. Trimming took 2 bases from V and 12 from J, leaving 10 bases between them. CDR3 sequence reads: CASSEPLSNTF. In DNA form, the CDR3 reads TGTGCCAGCAGTGAACCGCTGAGTAACACCTTC.

The CDR3 sequence: CASSSPVMGRETQYF. DNA of the CDR3: TGTGCCAGCAGCTCACCAGTAATGGGGAGGGAGACCCAGTACTTC. The rearrangement uses TRBV7-9 and TRBJ2-5; a weak D match, TRBD2 (6 bases). The CDR3 is 15 residues long. V lost 4 bases and J lost 5, with 17 bases in between. Germline V CDR1 and CDR2: SEHNR, FQNEAQ (reference sequence).

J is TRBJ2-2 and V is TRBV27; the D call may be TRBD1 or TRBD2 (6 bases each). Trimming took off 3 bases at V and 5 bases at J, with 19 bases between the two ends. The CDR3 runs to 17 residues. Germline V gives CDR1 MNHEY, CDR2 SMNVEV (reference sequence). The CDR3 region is CASSFRGGTTVTGELFF. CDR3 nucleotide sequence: TGTGCCAGCAGTTTCAGGGGCGGGACAACGGTTACCGGGGAGCTGTTTTTT.

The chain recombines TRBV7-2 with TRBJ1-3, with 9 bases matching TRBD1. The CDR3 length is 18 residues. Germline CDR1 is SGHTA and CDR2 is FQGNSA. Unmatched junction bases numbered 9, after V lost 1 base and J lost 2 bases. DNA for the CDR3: TGTGCCAGCAGCTTAGGGGCGGGGACAGGGTTCACTGGAAACACCATATATTTT. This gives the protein CASSLGAGTGFTGNTIYF.

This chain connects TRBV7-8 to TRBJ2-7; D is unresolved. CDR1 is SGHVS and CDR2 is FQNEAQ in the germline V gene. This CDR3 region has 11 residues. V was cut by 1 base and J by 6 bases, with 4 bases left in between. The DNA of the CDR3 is TGTGCCAGCAGCTTAGATCGCGAGCAGTACTTC. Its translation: CASSLDREQYF.

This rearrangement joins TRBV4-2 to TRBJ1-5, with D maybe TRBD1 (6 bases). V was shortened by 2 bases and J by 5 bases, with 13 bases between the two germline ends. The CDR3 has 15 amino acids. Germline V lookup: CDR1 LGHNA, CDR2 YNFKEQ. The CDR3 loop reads CASSQQRGADQPQHF. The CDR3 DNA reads TGTGCCAGCAGCCAACAGCGGGGGGCGGATCAGCCCCAGCATTTT.

Here the CDR3 DNA reads TGTGCCAGTAGTATACGCACTGGGATCTATGGCTACACCTTC. Encoded protein: CASSIRTGIYGYTF. The chain has TRBV19 and TRBJ1-2, with D hard to call. CDR3 length: 14 amino acids. V shed 2 bases and J shed 4 bases, with 11 bases lying between them. From germline, CDR1 is LNHDA and CDR2 SQIVND (reference sequence).

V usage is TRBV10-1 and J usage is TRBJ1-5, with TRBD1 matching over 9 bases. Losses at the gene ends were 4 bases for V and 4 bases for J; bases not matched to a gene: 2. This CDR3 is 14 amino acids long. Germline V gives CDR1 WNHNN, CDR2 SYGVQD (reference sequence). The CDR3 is CASSAGQGNQPQHF. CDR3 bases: TGCGCCAGCAGTGCGGGACAGGGAAATCAGCCCCAGCATTTT.

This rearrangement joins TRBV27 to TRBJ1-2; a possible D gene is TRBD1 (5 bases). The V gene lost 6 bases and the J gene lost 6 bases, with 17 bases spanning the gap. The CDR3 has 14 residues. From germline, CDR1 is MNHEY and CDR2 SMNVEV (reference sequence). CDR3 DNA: TGTGCCAGCAGCCTCCCGGGGCCCCCCCATGGCTACACCTTC. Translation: CASSLPGPPHGYTF.

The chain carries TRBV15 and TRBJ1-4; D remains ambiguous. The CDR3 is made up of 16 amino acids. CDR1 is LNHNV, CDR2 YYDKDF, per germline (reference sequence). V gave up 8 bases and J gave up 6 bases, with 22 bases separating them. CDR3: CATRPGRFREDEKLFF. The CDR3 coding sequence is TGTGCCACCCGGCCCGGACGATTTAGAGAGGATGAAAAACTGTTTTTT.

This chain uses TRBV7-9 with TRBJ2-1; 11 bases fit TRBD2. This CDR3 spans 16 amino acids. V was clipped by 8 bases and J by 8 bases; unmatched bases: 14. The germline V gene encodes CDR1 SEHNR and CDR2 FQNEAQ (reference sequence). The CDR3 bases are TGTGCCAGCCACGGGACTAGCGGAAAGGGTGCGTATGAGCAGTTCTTC. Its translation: CASHGTSGKGAYEQFF. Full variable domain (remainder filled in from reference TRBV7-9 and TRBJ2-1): DTGVSQNPRHKITKRGQNVTFRCDPISEHNRLYWYRQTLGQGPEFLTYFQNEAQLEKSRLLSDRFSAERPKGSFSTLEIQRTEQGDSAMYLCASHGTSGKGAYEQFFGPGTRLTVL.